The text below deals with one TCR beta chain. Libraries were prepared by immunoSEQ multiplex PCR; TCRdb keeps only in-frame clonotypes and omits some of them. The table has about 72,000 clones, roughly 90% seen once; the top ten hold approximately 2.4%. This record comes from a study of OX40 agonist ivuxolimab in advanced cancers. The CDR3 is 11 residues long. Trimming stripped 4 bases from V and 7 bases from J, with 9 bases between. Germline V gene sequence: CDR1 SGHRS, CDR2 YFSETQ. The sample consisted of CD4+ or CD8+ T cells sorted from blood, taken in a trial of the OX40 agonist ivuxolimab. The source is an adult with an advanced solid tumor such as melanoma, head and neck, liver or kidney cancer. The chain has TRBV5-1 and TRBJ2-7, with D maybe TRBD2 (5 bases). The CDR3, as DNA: TGCGCCAGCAGCAACGGCGGGGAGCAGTACTTC. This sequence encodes CASSNGGEQYF.